Listed below are T cell receptor beta chains from one sample, sequenced in a study of cytomegalovirus exposure and HLA in healthy donors. Libraries were prepared by immunoSEQ multiplex PCR; TCRdb keeps only in-frame clonotypes and omits some of them. There are 95,000 to 150,000 clones in the sample, with roughly 2.5% held by the top ten. The sample consisted of PBMCs. These receptors all come from a man aged 25 to 40 in good health and CMV-seronegative. CDR3s include the opening cysteine and the closing phenylalanine or tryptophan. The D gene is left open where the match is weak.

cdr3_nt,cdr3_aa,v_call,d_call,j_call
TGCGCCAGCAGCTTGGAAGGGACTAAACCCTACAATGAGCAGTTCTTC,CASSLEGTKPYNEQFF,TRBV5-1,TRBD2,TRBJ2-1
TGTGCCTGGACCCAGGAGAACACCGGGGAGCTGTTTTTT,CAWTQENTGELFF,TRBV30,-,TRBJ2-2
TGCGCCAGCAGCTTGGCCGGACAGGGGGCGGGTGGCTACACCTTC,CASSLAGQGAGGYTF,TRBV5-1,TRBD1,TRBJ1-2
TGTGCCACTCAAAACTGGCAGAGGAATCAGCCCCAGCATTTT,CATQNWQRNQPQHF,TRBV6-1,-,TRBJ1-5
TGTGCCATCAGTGAGTCGGGACTGGTCGGATCAAGCTATGGCTACACCTTC,CAISESGLVGSSYGYTF,TRBV10-3,-,TRBJ1-2
TGTGCCAGCAGCTTAAGACAGGGGGCGCAGCAAAAACTGTTTTTT,CASSLRQGAQQKLFF,TRBV5-8,TRBD1,TRBJ1-4
TGTGCCAGCAGCATCCGGGGACAGGGCCTCTACAATGAGCAGTTCTTC,CASSIRGQGLYNEQFF,TRBV7-9,TRBD1,TRBJ2-1
TGTGCCAGCAGCTTAGATTGGGGACAGGGGTCTACGGAGCAGTACTTC,CASSLDWGQGSTEQYF,TRBV13,TRBD1,TRBJ2-7
TGCAGCGTTGATCCTACTTCCTACAATGAGCAGTTCTTC,CSVDPTSYNEQFF,TRBV29-1,-,TRBJ2-1
TGTGCTAGCAGCTTCCAGGAGAACACTGAAGCTTTCTTT,CASSFQENTEAFF,TRBV7-7,-,TRBJ1-1
TGTGCCAGCAGCCGAGGGGGACTAGACTACAATGAGCAGTTCTTC,CASSRGGLDYNEQFF,TRBV28,TRBD2,TRBJ2-1
TGTGCCAGCAGCGTAGGGACGACAGGCTGGGATGAAAAACTGTTTTTT,CASSVGTTGWDEKLFF,TRBV9,-,TRBJ1-4
TGTGCCTGGAGTGTACAGGACCACTCCTACGAGCAGTACTTC,CAWSVQDHSYEQYF,TRBV30,-,TRBJ2-7
TGTGCCAGCTCACCAGTACCTTCAGGGGCGGCCGGGGAGCTGTTTTTT,CASSPVPSGAAGELFF,TRBV18,-,TRBJ2-2
TGTGCCAGCAGTGTGTCCAGACAAGAGACCCAGTACTTC,CASSVSRQETQYF,TRBV2,-,TRBJ2-5
TGTGCCAGCAGTTTATCGTCCGGGAACACTGAAGCTTTCTTT,CASSLSSGNTEAFF,TRBV27,-,TRBJ1-1
TGCGCCAGCAGCACCGCCCCCAGGGCGGACGGGAGACAGACGTTCTTC,CASSTAPRADGRQTFF,TRBV5-1,-,TRBJ2-1
TGTGCCAGCAGCCCTGCGTTAGCGGCAACCTACGAGCAGTACTTC,CASSPALAATYEQYF,TRBV5-6,-,TRBJ2-7
TGTGCCAGTATAGGGACAGGGAGAAACACCGGGGAGCTGTTTTTT,CASIGTGRNTGELFF,TRBV19,TRBD1,TRBJ2-2
TGTGCCAGCAGTGAATCGGGACAGGGGTCAGGCGAGCAGTACTTC,CASSESGQGSGEQYF,TRBV6-1,TRBD1,TRBJ2-7
TGCGCCAGCAGCCAAGCGTATGAAAAACTGTTTTTT,CASSQAYEKLFF,TRBV4-1,-,TRBJ1-4
TGTGCCTGGAAGTCAGCGGATACGCAGTATTTT,CAWKSADTQYF,TRBV30,-,TRBJ2-3
TGTGCCAGCAGCCCCTCCCGGGGGATGAGGTCTGAAGCTTTCTTT,CASSPSRGMRSEAFF,TRBV28,-,TRBJ1-1
TGCGCCAGCAGCCACAACTATTTATCGCCCCAGCATTTT,CASSHNYLSPQHF,TRBV4-1,-,TRBJ1-5
TGTGCCAGCAGCCATAGCTCCAGAGTCCACGAGCAGTACTTC,CASSHSSRVHEQYF,TRBV5-4,-,TRBJ2-7
TGTGCCTGGAAAGACAGCCCCCGACGTAACACTGAAGCTTTCTTT,CAWKDSPRRNTEAFF,TRBV30,-,TRBJ1-1
TGTGCCAGCAGCCAGGAGGGGGCAGCACCCGGGGAGCTGTTTTTT,CASSQEGAAPGELFF,TRBV4-2,-,TRBJ2-2
TGTGCCAGCAGCCCGGGACTAGCGAACACCGGGGAGCTGTTTTTT,CASSPGLANTGELFF,TRBV5-5,TRBD2,TRBJ2-2
TGCGCCAGCAGCTTGGCCGGCGGGGGCCAAGAGACCCAGTACTTC,CASSLAGGGQETQYF,TRBV5-1,TRBD2,TRBJ2-5
TGTGCCAGCAGCTTGGTTCTAGGAGCCTATGGCTACACCTTC,CASSLVLGAYGYTF,TRBV5-8,-,TRBJ1-2
TGTGCTAGCAGCCCCGGACTAGCGGGAGTCAATGAGCAGTTCTTC,CASSPGLAGVNEQFF,TRBV7-7,TRBD2,TRBJ2-1
TGTGCCAGCAGCTGGGACAGGGAGAGTGAAAAACTGTTTTTT,CASSWDRESEKLFF,TRBV5-4,TRBD1,TRBJ1-4
TGTGCCAGTAGTATAGAGCCTAGCGGGAGAGAGACCCAGTACTTC,CASSIEPSGRETQYF,TRBV19,TRBD2,TRBJ2-5
TGTGCCACCAGCAGAGAATTAGCGGGAGGCACTGAGCAGTTCTTC,CATSRELAGGTEQFF,TRBV15,TRBD2,TRBJ2-1
TGTGCCAGCAGTCTTCCGGGACAGGACCCGAACACTGAAGCTTTCTTT,CASSLPGQDPNTEAFF,TRBV28,TRBD1,TRBJ1-1
TGTGCCAGCAGCCCGGGGGGCTCTGGAAACACCATATATTTT,CASSPGGSGNTIYF,TRBV6-6,-,TRBJ1-3
TGTGCCTGGACTGGACAGGGGGGCTACGAGCAGTACTTC,CAWTGQGGYEQYF,TRBV30,TRBD1,TRBJ2-7
TGTGCCAGCAGACTGGGACAGGGAAACACCGGGGAGCTGTTTTTT,CASRLGQGNTGELFF,TRBV6-5,TRBD1,TRBJ2-2
TGTGCCAGCAGTAAAAACTCAGGGAATGGAAACACCATATATTTT,CASSKNSGNGNTIYF,TRBV2,-,TRBJ1-3
TGTGCCATCAGGGACGGGGCGGGGGTGGCAGATACGCAGTATTTT,CAIRDGAGVADTQYF,TRBV10-3,TRBD2,TRBJ2-3
TGTGCCAGTAGTATAGCGGCGGAGTTTCTCTATGGCTACACCTTC,CASSIAAEFLYGYTF,TRBV19,-,TRBJ1-2
TGCGCCAGCAGGGAGACTAGCGGAGGGACAGATACGCAGTATTTT,CASRETSGGTDTQYF,TRBV5-1,TRBD2,TRBJ2-3
TGTGCCATCAGTGGGGGTGACAGCTCCTACGAGCAGTACTTC,CAISGGDSSYEQYF,TRBV10-3,-,TRBJ2-7
TGTGCCAGCAGTTTATTACCGGACAGGCGAGAGACCCAGTACTTC,CASSLLPDRRETQYF,TRBV27,TRBD1,TRBJ2-5
TGCGCCAGCAGCCAAGATCAAGGGGAGGCAGCTTTCTTT,CASSQDQGEAAFF,TRBV4-3,-,TRBJ1-1
TGTGCCAGCAGCTCCGGACAGGGGACGGGACTGAAAGCTTTCTTT,CASSSGQGTGLKAFF,TRBV6-5,TRBD1,TRBJ1-1
TGTGCCAGCAGCTTAGTAGGAGAGGGGGAAGAGACCCAGTACTTC,CASSLVGEGEETQYF,TRBV7-9,-,TRBJ2-5
TGTGCCAGCAAACGACAGGGCGTTTTGGACACTGAAGCTTTCTTT,CASKRQGVLDTEAFF,TRBV27,TRBD1,TRBJ1-1
TGTGCCTGGAACAGGGACACTGAAGCTTTCTTT,CAWNRDTEAFF,TRBV30,-,TRBJ1-1
TGTGCCAGCGGTGTGGGGGCCAACAACTATGGCTACACCTTC,CASGVGANNYGYTF,TRBV14,-,TRBJ1-2
TGTGCCAGCAGCCAAGACGAGGAACGCTATGGCTACACCTTC,CASSQDEERYGYTF,TRBV4-2,-,TRBJ1-2
TGTGCCAGCAGCCCGTCGGCGGGAGAGACCCAGTACTTC,CASSPSAGETQYF,TRBV11-2,-,TRBJ2-5
TGTGCCAGCAGAACCGACAGGGGGCATGGTGAAGCTTTCTTT,CASRTDRGHGEAFF,TRBV5-4,TRBD1,TRBJ1-1
TGTGCCAGCAGCGCGGACAGGAGTGGAGCCGGGGAGCTGTTTTTT,CASSADRSGAGELFF,TRBV9,TRBD1,TRBJ2-2
TGCAGCGTCGCTACGGGGGACAGTGGTCAGCCCCAGCATTTT,CSVATGDSGQPQHF,TRBV29-1,TRBD1,TRBJ1-5
TGTGCCACCAGCAGAGACGAGGGCGGATACACAGATACGCAGTATTTT,CATSRDEGGYTDTQYF,TRBV15,-,TRBJ2-3
TGTGCCAGCACCCTGACAGAGGACGAGCAGTACTTC,CASTLTEDEQYF,TRBV7-2,-,TRBJ2-7
TGTGCCAGCAGTGAGCGGACTACCGACACAGATACGCAGTATTTT,CASSERTTDTDTQYF,TRBV2,-,TRBJ2-3
TGTGCCAGCAGTCTGTACGGTTCCTCCTCTGGAAACACCATATATTTT,CASSLYGSSSGNTIYF,TRBV7-8,-,TRBJ1-3